This TCR beta chain is from a study of shared clonotypes between healthy human individuals. The study's findings and limits: Naive subsets tended to show greater estimated richness than memory subsets.

As for this clone: Its antigen is currently unknown.

Here immunoSEQ multiplex PCR was the method, and the copy in TCRdb shows in-frame clones only, minus some. The table lists millions of clones, over 90% of them singletons. The CDR3 loop spans 19 amino acids. Trimming shortened V by 1 base and J by 2 bases, and 21 bases separated the two germline ends. The germline V gene has CDR1 MGHRA and CDR2 YSYEKL. The sequencing input was naive CD4+ T cells from PBMCs. Subset meaning: CD45RA+ positively selected. This chain uses TRBV4-1 with TRBJ1-5; D is possibly TRBD1 (6 bases). This clonotype was obtained from a man between 18 and 29 years old in good health. Some clones in this sample may be carry-over from other donors' samples. The CDR3 protein is CASSQGIQGSGRRNQPQHF. In DNA form, the CDR3 reads TGCGCCAGCAGCCAAGGAATTCAGGGGAGCGGCAGGCGCAATCAGCCCCAGCATTTT.